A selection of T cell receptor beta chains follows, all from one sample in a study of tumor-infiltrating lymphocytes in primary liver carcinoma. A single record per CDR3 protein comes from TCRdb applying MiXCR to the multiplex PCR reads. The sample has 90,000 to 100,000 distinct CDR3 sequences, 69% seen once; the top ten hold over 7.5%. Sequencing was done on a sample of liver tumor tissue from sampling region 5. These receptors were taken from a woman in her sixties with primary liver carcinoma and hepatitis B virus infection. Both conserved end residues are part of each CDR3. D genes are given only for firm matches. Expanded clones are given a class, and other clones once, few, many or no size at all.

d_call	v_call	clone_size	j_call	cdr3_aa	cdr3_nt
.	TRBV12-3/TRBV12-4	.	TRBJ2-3	CASSLSPGVTPYF	TGTGCCAGCAGTTTATCACCCGGAGTCACCCCGTATTTT
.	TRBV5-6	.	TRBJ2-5	CTSSLQTAIRETQYF	TGTACCAGCAGCTTACAGACGGCTATTCGAGAGACCCAGTACTTC
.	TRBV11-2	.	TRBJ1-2	CASSLEEASGGGYTF	TGTGCCAGCAGCTTAGAGGAGGCCAGTGGCGGAGGCTACACCTTC
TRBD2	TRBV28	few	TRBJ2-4	CASSPGFLTPLAELAKNIQYF	TGTGCCAGCAGTCCCGGCTTCTTGACCCCACTAGCGGAACTAGCCAAAAACATTCAGTACTTC
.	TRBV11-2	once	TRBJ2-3	CASSLTMGRRSIDTQYF	TGTGCCAGCAGCTTGACAATGGGGAGAAGGAGCATAGATACGCAGTATTTT
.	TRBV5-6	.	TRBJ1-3	CASRPDGGNTIYF	TGTGCTAGCAGACCGGACGGAGGAAACACCATATATTTT
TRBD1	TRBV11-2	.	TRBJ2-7	CARTPTYTGASSYGQYF	TGTGCCAGAACTCCAACCTATACAGGGGCTAGCTCCTACGGGCAGTACTTC
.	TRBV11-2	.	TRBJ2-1	CDSNSRGARTMGNEQFF	TGTGACAGCAACTCCCGGGGGGCGCGGACCATGGGCAATGAGCAATTCTTC
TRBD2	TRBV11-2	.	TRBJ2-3	CASSLNAIGLAAQSADTQYF	TGTGCCAGCAGCCTCAACGCAATAGGGCTAGCGGCCCAAAGCGCAGATACGCAGTATTTT
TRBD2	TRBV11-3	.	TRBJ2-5	CASCRLQTAGEWETQYF	TGTGCCAGTTGCCGCCTCCAAACAGCGGGAGAGTGGGAGACCCAGTACTTC
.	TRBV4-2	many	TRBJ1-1	CASSQGGVGGPEAFF	TGTGCCAGCAGCCAAGGGGGAGTCGGGGGACCTGAAGCTTTCTTT
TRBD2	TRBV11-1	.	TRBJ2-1	CAGSFEASGRYNEQFF	TGTGCCGGCAGCTTTGAGGCTAGCGGGAGATACAATGAGCAGTTCTTC
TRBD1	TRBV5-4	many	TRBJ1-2	CASSLGGGQGNYGYTF	TGTGCCAGCAGCTTGGGGGGGGGACAGGGTAACTATGGCTACACCTTC
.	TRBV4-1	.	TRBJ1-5	CASNPGGQPQHF	TGCGCCAGCAACCCGGGGGGTCAGCCCCAGCATTTT
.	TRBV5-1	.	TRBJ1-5	CASSTGTNQPQHF	TGCGCCAGCAGCACCGGGACCAATCAGCCCCAGCATTTT
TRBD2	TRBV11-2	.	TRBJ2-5	CASSGGSSGAKIQYF	TGTGCCAGTAGCGGGGGGAGCTCCGGAGCAAAGATCCAGTACTTC
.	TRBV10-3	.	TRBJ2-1	CAISRGPVYIEQFF	TGTGCCATCAGCCGCGGACCCGTTTACATTGAGCAGTTCTTC
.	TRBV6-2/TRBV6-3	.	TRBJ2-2	CASSYSPFAGSNTGEMFF	TGTGCCAGCAGTTACTCCCCCTTTGCGGGATCGAATACCGGGGAGATGTTTTTT
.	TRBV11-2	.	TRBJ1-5	CASSFQGPINQPQHF	TGTGCCAGCAGCTTCCAGGGGCCTATCAATCAGCCCCAGCATTTT
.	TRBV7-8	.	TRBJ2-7	CASSLEVAGYNEQYF	TGTGCCAGCAGCTTAGAAGTAGCAGGGTACAACGAGCAGTACTTC
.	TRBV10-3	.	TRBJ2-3	CAISEGGLFAADTQYF	TGTGCCATCAGTGAAGGGGGACTGTTTGCCGCAGATACGCAGTATTTT
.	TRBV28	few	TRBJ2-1	CATTSYNEQFF	TGTGCCACCACTTCCTACAATGAGCAGTTCTTC
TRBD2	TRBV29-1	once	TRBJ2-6	CSAGGGIGANVLTF	TGCAGCGCGGGAGGGGGAATTGGGGCCAACGTCCTGACTTTC
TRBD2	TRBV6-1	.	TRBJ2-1	CASSERGSSYSEQLF	TGTGCCAGCTCCGAGCGGGGGAGCTCCTACAGTGAGCAGCTCTTC
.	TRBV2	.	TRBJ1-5	CASSNGDQPQHF	TGTGCCAGCAGTAACGGGGATCAGCCCCAGCATTTT
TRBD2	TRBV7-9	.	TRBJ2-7	CASSFPTAGGSYEQYF	TGTGCCAGCAGCTTTCCGACAGCGGGAGGATCCTACGAGCAGTACTTC
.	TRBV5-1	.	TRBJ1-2	CANIRDSYGYTF	TGCGCCAACATCCGAGATTCATATGGCTACACCTTC
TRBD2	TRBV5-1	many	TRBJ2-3	CASSSRLAGGLDTQYF	TGCGCCAGCAGCTCGAGACTAGCGGGGGGCCTAGATACGCAGTATTTT
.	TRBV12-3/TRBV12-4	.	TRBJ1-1	CASSTAGINTEAFF	TGTGCCAGCAGCACAGCGGGGATAAATACTGAAGCTTTCTTT
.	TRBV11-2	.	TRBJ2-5	CTSSSFTQETQYF	TGTACCAGCAGCTCGTTTACGCAAGAGACCCAGTACTTC
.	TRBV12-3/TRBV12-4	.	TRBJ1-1	CTSSEGKGAFF	TGTACCAGCAGTGAGGGGAAGGGTGCTTTCTTT
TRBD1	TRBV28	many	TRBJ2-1	CASSLPDRAFQFF	TGTGCCAGCAGCCTACCCGACAGGGCCTTCCAGTTCTTC
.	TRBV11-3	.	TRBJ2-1	CASSPRGSRNDEQFF	TGTGCCAGCAGCCCTCGGGGTAGCAGGAACGATGAACAGTTCTTC
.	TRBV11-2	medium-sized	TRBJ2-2	CASSDGRNTNTGELFF	TGTGCCAGCAGCGACGGACGCAACACGAACACCGGGGAGCTGTTTTTT
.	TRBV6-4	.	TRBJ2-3	CARCDSRIDIDTQYF	TGTGCCCGCTGTGACTCGAGGATAGATATCGATACGCAGTATTTT
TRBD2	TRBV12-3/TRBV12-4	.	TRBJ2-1	CAGSAGLAGVGPRLNERFF	TGTGCCGGCAGTGCGGGACTAGCGGGAGTTGGTCCCCGTCTCAATGAGCGGTTCTTC
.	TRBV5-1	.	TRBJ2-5	CASSLLSEARETQYF	TGCGCTAGCAGCTTGCTCTCCGAGGCCAGGGAGACCCAGTACTTC
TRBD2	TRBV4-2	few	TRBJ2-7	CASSQESGTPSYERYF	TGTGCCAGCAGCCAAGAAAGCGGGACCCCCTCCTATGAGCGGTACTTC
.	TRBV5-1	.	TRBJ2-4	CASSFGEGKNIEYF	TGCGCCAGCAGCTTCGGAGAGGGCAAAAACATTGAGTACTTC
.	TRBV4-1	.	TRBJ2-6	CASSQDRRGTGANALTF	TGCGCCAGCAGCCAGGATCGTAGAGGGACTGGGGCCAACGCCCTGACTTTC
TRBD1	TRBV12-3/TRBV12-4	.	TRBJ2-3	CASSLGDRGITDTQYF	TGTGCCAGCAGTTTAGGAGACAGGGGGATCACAGATACGCAGTATTTT
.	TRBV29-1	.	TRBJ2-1	CSIALDVVQFF	TGCAGCATTGCGCTAGATGTTGTGCAGTTCTTC
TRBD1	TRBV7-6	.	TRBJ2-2	CASSLAWTGNIGELFF	TGTGCCAGCAGCTTAGCTTGGACAGGGAATATCGGGGAGCTGTTTTTT